The sequence of this T cell receptor (beta chain) was determined in a study of CD8+ T cells in alopecia areata. RNA extraction and reverse transcription yielded cDNA as sequencing template. Here immunoSEQ multiplex PCR was the method, and the copy in TCRdb shows in-frame clones only, minus some. Altogether about 180,000 clones are present, about 55% being singletons, with the ten largest covering roughly 10%. As to treatment: oral pan-JAK inhibitor, 5-10 mg twice daily. This CDR3 is 12 amino acids long. Germline assignment: CDR1 LGHNT and CDR2 FRNRAP. The V segment lost 1 base and the J segment 11 bases; nucleotides outside the gene matches: 4. Of note for this clone: Its antigen is undetermined.

Study-level results: With just one nonresponder, it is still uncertain whether baseline CD8+ expansion relates to response.

The genes are TRBV12-5 and TRBJ2-5; 7 nucleotides line up with TRBD2. The clonotype was recovered from a human donor with alopecia areata. Sequenced material: CD8+ T cells sorted from blood, taken at week 24, from a patient treated with tofacitinib. CDR3 protein: CASGLGAGNQYF. The CDR3 DNA reads TGTGCTAGTGGTTTGGGAGCGGGGAATCAGTACTTC. Full variable domain (missing parts from reference TRBV12-5 and TRBJ2-5): DARVTQTPRHKVTEMGQEVTMRCQPILGHNTVFWYRQTMMQGLELLAYFRNRAPLDDSGMPKDRFSAEMPDATLATLKIQPSEPRDSAVYFCASGLGAGNQYFGPGTRLLVL.